This paragraph reports one T cell receptor beta chain. This sample is part of a study of CD8 T cells in Susac syndrome. CDR1 LGHDT and CDR2 YNNKEL come from the germline V gene (reference sequence). The CDR3 spans 14 residues. V was trimmed by 0 bases and J by 3 bases, leaving 8 bases between them. cDNA came from around 0.54 to 1 ug RNA primed by random hexamers. Across 54 Vbeta and 13 Jbeta, immunoSEQ multiplex PCR amplified TCR beta CDR3. TCRdb passed the immunoSEQ multiplex PCR reads through MiXCR, listing each CDR3 protein once. The sample has approximately 70,000 distinct CDR3 sequences, around 93% seen once. TCR beta sequences were obtained from blood CD8+ and CD4+ T cells. Through negative isolation, CD4+ and CD8+ T cells were obtained, while TEMRA cells were enriched using FACS.

Material for sequencing was CD8+ T cells from PBMCs. The receptor was isolated from a human donor in good health. This sequence joins TRBV3-1 and TRBJ2-5; unclear D gene. CDR3 nucleotides: TGTGCCAGCAGCCAAGAACTACTCAAAGAGACCCAGTACTTC. Protein sequence: CASSQELLKETQYF.